The rows below give T cell receptor beta chains drawn from one sample of a study of T-cell memory formation after mild COVID-19. TCRdb processed the 5' RACE reads anew with MiXCR; each CDR3 protein has one entry. The sample yields about 180,000 distinct CDR3 sequences, around 20% seen once. Material for sequencing was PBMCs or a T cell subset sorted from them (not recorded which). The receptor set was obtained from a man between 18 and 29 years old who had mild COVID-19 (a few samples of this study predate the infection). Cell type and time point are not known. Each CDR3 is given with its conserved first and last residue. D genes are given only for firm matches. Clone size is stated in some rows and not others, as once, few, many or a class when expanded.

v_call: TRBV28
d_call: -
j_call: TRBJ1-1
clone_size: -
cdr3_nt: TGTGCCAGCACCCCCCTCCGGGGTCTTAACACTGAAGCTTTCTTT
cdr3_aa: CASTPLRGLNTEAFF

v_call: TRBV5-6
d_call: TRBD1
j_call: TRBJ2-3
clone_size: few
cdr3_nt: TGTGCCAGCATCAACAGACAGGGGATCACAGATACGCAGTATTTT
cdr3_aa: CASINRQGITDTQYF

v_call: TRBV5-1
d_call: -
j_call: TRBJ2-5
clone_size: -
cdr3_nt: TGCGCCAGCGGTGCGGGCGAAAAAGAGACCCAGTACTTC
cdr3_aa: CASGAGEKETQYF

v_call: TRBV5-1
d_call: -
j_call: TRBJ2-1
clone_size: many
cdr3_nt: TGCGCCCCCGGACTAATTTTATTCAATGAGCAGTTCTTC
cdr3_aa: CAPGLILFNEQFF

v_call: TRBV3-1
d_call: -
j_call: TRBJ2-3
clone_size: few
cdr3_nt: TGTGCCAGCAGCCAAGCGTATGGGGTGGCAGATACGCAGTATTTT
cdr3_aa: CASSQAYGVADTQYF

v_call: TRBV5-1
d_call: -
j_call: TRBJ2-5
clone_size: -
cdr3_nt: TGCGCCAGCAGCTTTAGGGGGGCCCCCCAAGAGACCCAGTACTTC
cdr3_aa: CASSFRGAPQETQYF

v_call: TRBV5-1
d_call: TRBD2
j_call: TRBJ2-7
clone_size: many
cdr3_nt: TGCGCCAGCAGTAGAATAGCGGGAACCTACGAGCAGTACTTC
cdr3_aa: CASSRIAGTYEQYF

v_call: TRBV6-2/TRBV6-3
d_call: -
j_call: TRBJ2-7
clone_size: -
cdr3_nt: TGTGCCAGCACCAACCACTCCCACGAGCAGTACTTC
cdr3_aa: CASTNHSHEQYF

v_call: TRBV27
d_call: TRBD1
j_call: TRBJ1-1
clone_size: few
cdr3_nt: TGTGCCAGCAGTTTAACTCTGACAGGGCCGCAAGCTTTCTTT
cdr3_aa: CASSLTLTGPQAFF

v_call: TRBV5-1
d_call: -
j_call: TRBJ1-6
clone_size: -
cdr3_nt: TGCGCCAGCAGCCCCGTGGGTTCTTCACCCCTCCACTTT
cdr3_aa: CASSPVGSSPLHF

v_call: TRBV5-1
d_call: -
j_call: TRBJ1-1
clone_size: few
cdr3_nt: TGCGCCAGCAGCTTGGTAAGTTCGCTGGCTGAAGCTTTCTTT
cdr3_aa: CASSLVSSLAEAFF

v_call: TRBV20-1
d_call: TRBD1
j_call: TRBJ1-2
clone_size: few
cdr3_nt: TGCAGTGCCCCAGGCAATGCCGGACAGGGGGCGGTTGGGTATGGCTACACCTTC
cdr3_aa: CSAPGNAGQGAVGYGYTF

v_call: TRBV14
d_call: -
j_call: TRBJ2-2
clone_size: -
cdr3_nt: TGTGCCAGCAGCCAAGAACTCCGCGACGGGGAGCTGTTTTTT
cdr3_aa: CASSQELRDGELFF

v_call: TRBV12-3/TRBV12-4
d_call: -
j_call: TRBJ2-5
clone_size: few
cdr3_nt: TGTGCCAGCACCCAGGGCTTGAGACAAGAGACCCAGTACTTC
cdr3_aa: CASTQGLRQETQYF

v_call: TRBV4-2
d_call: -
j_call: TRBJ2-7
clone_size: -
cdr3_nt: TGTGCCAGCAGCCCGGGGGAAGGGGGAGAGCAGTACTTC
cdr3_aa: CASSPGEGGEQYF

v_call: TRBV5-1
d_call: -
j_call: TRBJ2-6
clone_size: -
cdr3_nt: TGCGCCAGCAGCTTGGTCGGTGGGTCTGGGGCCAACGTCCTGACTTTC
cdr3_aa: CASSLVGGSGANVLTF